The rows below give T cell receptor beta chains drawn from one sample of a study of CD8 T cells in Susac syndrome. Using its own MiXCR run on the immunoSEQ multiplex PCR reads, TCRdb lists one record per CDR3 protein. The sample includes around 200,000 distinct CDR3 sequences, roughly 94% seen only once; the top ten take around 0.08%. The specimen sequenced was CD4+ T cells from PBMCs. Receptors originate from a human donor with multiple sclerosis. Both conserved end residues are part of each CDR3. D genes are given only for firm matches. Clone size is given for some rows only: seen once, a few or many times, or a class if the clone is expanded.

V: TRBV29-1; J: TRBJ2-3; D: NA; size: NA; DNA: TGCAGCGTTGAGGGCCTAAGGGACACAGATACGCAGTATTTT; CDR3: CSVEGLRDTDTQYF
V: TRBV14; J: TRBJ2-5; D: NA; size: NA; DNA: TGTGCCAGCAGCCAAGTGCTGGGGGAGACCCAGTACTTC; CDR3: CASSQVLGETQYF
V: TRBV3-1; J: TRBJ2-1; D: NA; size: NA; DNA: TGTGCCAGCAGCCAATCCGGAGGTGAGCAGTTCTTC; CDR3: CASSQSGGEQFF
V: TRBV5-6; J: TRBJ1-2; D: NA; size: NA; DNA: TGTGCCAGCAGCTTGTCGGGTTGGAGTCCGGACTATGGCTACACCTTC; CDR3: CASSLSGWSPDYGYTF
V: TRBV2; J: TRBJ2-5; D: NA; size: NA; DNA: TGTGCCAGCCTCCCCGCGTCACAAGAGACCCAGTACTTC; CDR3: CASLPASQETQYF
V: TRBV20-1; J: TRBJ1-1; D: NA; size: NA; DNA: TGCAGTGCTAAGTTATCTGAAGCTTTCTTT; CDR3: CSAKLSEAFF
V: TRBV12-3/TRBV12-4; J: TRBJ2-5; D: NA; size: NA; DNA: TGTGCCAGCAGACTAGGGGTGGGAGAGACCCAGTACTTC; CDR3: CASRLGVGETQYF
V: TRBV30; J: TRBJ2-1; D: NA; size: NA; DNA: TGTGCCGGGGGTTATAGCTCCTACAATGAGCAGTTCTTC; CDR3: CAGGYSSYNEQFF
V: TRBV19; J: TRBJ2-1; D: TRBD2; size: NA; DNA: TGTGCCAGTAGTATGGTTAGCGGGGGGCATGAGCAGTTCTTC; CDR3: CASSMVSGGHEQFF
V: TRBV5-4; J: TRBJ2-5; D: TRBD2; size: NA; DNA: TGTGCCAGCAGCTCCGAAGCGGGAAAGACCCAGTACTTC; CDR3: CASSSEAGKTQYF
V: TRBV5-6; J: TRBJ1-5; D: NA; size: NA; DNA: TGTGCCAGCAGCTTGGGCGTGGGGCAACAGCCCCAGCATTTT; CDR3: CASSLGVGQQPQHF
V: TRBV29-1; J: TRBJ1-4; D: TRBD1; size: NA; DNA: TGCAGCGTCTGCAACAGGGGAGATCTTGAAAAACTGTTTTTT; CDR3: CSVCNRGDLEKLFF
V: TRBV27; J: TRBJ1-1; D: NA; size: NA; DNA: TGTGCCAGCAGGCGAGACAGCCCAGATAGTGAAGCTTTCTTT; CDR3: CASRRDSPDSEAFF
V: TRBV29-1; J: TRBJ1-2; D: NA; size: NA; DNA: TGCAGCGTTGAAGGGGTTGTATTATATGGCTACACCTTC; CDR3: CSVEGVVLYGYTF
V: TRBV30; J: TRBJ2-1; D: NA; size: NA; DNA: TGTGCCTGGACCCAGCACGGTACGGGTGAGCAGTTCTTC; CDR3: CAWTQHGTGEQFF
V: TRBV7-6; J: TRBJ2-5; D: NA; size: NA; DNA: TGTGCCAGCAGCACCGTTCCAGGGCAGGAGACCCAGTACTTC; CDR3: CASSTVPGQETQYF
V: TRBV29-1; J: TRBJ1-2; D: NA; size: once; DNA: TGCAGCGTTAGGGCCACCGCCTCACGCTATGGCTACACCTTC; CDR3: CSVRATASRYGYTF
V: TRBV15; J: TRBJ1-5; D: NA; size: NA; DNA: TGTGCCACCAGCAGGACAAGCAATCAGCCCCAGCATTTT; CDR3: CATSRTSNQPQHF
V: TRBV5-1; J: TRBJ2-6; D: TRBD2; size: NA; DNA: TGCGCCAGCAGCTTGAGTAGCGGGGGACCCTCTGGGGCCAACGTCCTGACTTTC; CDR3: CASSLSSGGPSGANVLTF
V: TRBV20-1; J: TRBJ1-1; D: NA; size: once; DNA: TGCAGTGCTAGGAGGGATGCCACTGAAGCTTTCTTT; CDR3: CSARRDATEAFF
V: TRBV20-1; J: TRBJ2-1; D: TRBD1; size: NA; DNA: TGCAGTGCCGACAGGGGTGGGAATGAGCAGTTCTTC; CDR3: CSADRGGNEQFF
V: TRBV29-1; J: TRBJ2-3; D: TRBD2; size: NA; DNA: TGCAGCGTCGGGGGGGGCGGCGCAGATACGCAGTATTTT; CDR3: CSVGGGGADTQYF